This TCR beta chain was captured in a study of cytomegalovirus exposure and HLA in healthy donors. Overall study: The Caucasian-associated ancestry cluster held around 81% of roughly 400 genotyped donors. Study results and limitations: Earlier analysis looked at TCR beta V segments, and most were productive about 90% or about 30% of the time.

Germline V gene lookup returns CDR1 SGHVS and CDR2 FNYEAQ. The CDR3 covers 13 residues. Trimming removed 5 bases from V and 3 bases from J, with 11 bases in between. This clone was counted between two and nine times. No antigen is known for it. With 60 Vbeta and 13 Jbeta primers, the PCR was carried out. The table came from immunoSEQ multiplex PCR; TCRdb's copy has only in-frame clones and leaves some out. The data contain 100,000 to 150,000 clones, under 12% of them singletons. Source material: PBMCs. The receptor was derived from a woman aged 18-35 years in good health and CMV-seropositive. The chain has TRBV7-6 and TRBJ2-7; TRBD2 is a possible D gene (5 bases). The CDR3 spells CASSPGRDYEQYF. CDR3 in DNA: TGTGCCAGCAGCCCAGGACGGGACTACGAGCAGTACTTC.